These 3 T cell receptor beta chains were sequenced from one sample in a study of cytomegalovirus exposure and HLA in healthy donors. Use of 60 Vbeta and 13 Jbeta primers characterized the PCR. TCRdb's table, derived via immunoSEQ multiplex PCR, lists solely in-frame clones and lacks some. The table has 65,000 to 85,000 clones, roughly a tenth seen once; the top ten hold 24%. Sequenced: PBMCs. These TCRs come from a man aged 55 to 69 in good health and CMV-seropositive.

This clone was counted between two and nine times. CDR3 region: CASTRGTGLSGELFF. Written as DNA, the CDR3 is TGTGCCAGCACTAGAGGGACAGGGTTAAGCGGGGAGCTGTTTTTT. The chain uses TRBV6-5 and TRBJ2-2; 9 nucleotides align to TRBD1. The CDR3 sequence is 15 residues long. The germline CDR1 and CDR2 sequences are MNHEY and SVGAGI. After removal of 7 bases from V and 7 bases from J, the junction contained 10 bases not matched to a gene.

This clone appeared a few times. The junction differs from germline at one of its ends, possibly a read error. The chain is built from TRBV9 and TRBJ2-2; the D gene is possibly TRBD2 (6 bases). CDR1 and CDR2 (germline): SGDLS, YYNGEE. This CDR3 spans 15 amino acids. CDR3 protein: CASSVVSGYAGGLFF. The CDR3 coding sequence is TGTGCCAGCAGCGTAGTTTCGGGGTATGCCGGGGGGCTGTTTTTT.

The rearrangement links TRBV6-5 to TRBJ2-2; D might be TRBD2 (6 bases). Per germline, CDR1 MNHEY and CDR2 SVGAGI. Between the trimmed V and J ends, which lost 3 bases and 5 bases, there was a span of 13 bases. The CDR3 is 15 residues long. CDR3 bases: TGTGCCAGCAGTTATTCGACTAGGATAACCGGGGAGCTGTTTTTT. Protein product: CASSYSTRITGELFF.